This section outlines one T cell receptor beta chain sequence together with its context. The antigen is unknown. The data originate from a study of CD4 T cells in relation to SARS-CoV-2 and coronaviruses. Here immunoSEQ multiplex PCR was the method, and the copy in TCRdb shows in-frame clones only, minus some. The table shows roughly 15,000 clones, with approximately 80% occurring only once. This CDR3 region has 16 residues. Trimming at V came to 5 bases and at J to 2 bases, leaving 10 bases not matched to a gene. Germline values: CDR1 SGHTA, CDR2 FQGNSA. The unexposed donors gave CD4+ T cells in about 2011-2018, prior to COVID-19. After ten to eleven days of culture, CD4+ T cells were isolated. Unexposed-donor CD4+ T cells were probed with SARS-CoV-2 S/N and four cold-coronavirus spikes, cells permitting. On days 3 and 7, cultures got half fresh IL-2 medium.

This chain uses TRBV7-2 with TRBJ2-7, with 9 positions matching TRBD1. The receptor's source is a human donor in good health. The specimen sequenced was CD4+ T cells from PBMCs, cultured in vitro. CDR3 nucleotides: TGTGCCAGCAGCGCTACCTCCGGGACAGGGACCTACGAGCAGTACTTC. It is translated as CASSATSGTGTYEQYF.